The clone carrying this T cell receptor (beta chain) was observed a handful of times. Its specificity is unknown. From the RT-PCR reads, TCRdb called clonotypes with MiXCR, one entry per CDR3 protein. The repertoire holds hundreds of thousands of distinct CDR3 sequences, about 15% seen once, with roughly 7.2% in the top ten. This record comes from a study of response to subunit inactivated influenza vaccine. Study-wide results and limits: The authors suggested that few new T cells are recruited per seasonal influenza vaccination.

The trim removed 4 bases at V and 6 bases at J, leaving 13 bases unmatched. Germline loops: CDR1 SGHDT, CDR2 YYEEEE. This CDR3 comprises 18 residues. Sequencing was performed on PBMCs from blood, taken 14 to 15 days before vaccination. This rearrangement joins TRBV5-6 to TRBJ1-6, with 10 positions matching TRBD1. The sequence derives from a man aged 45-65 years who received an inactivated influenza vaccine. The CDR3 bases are TGTGCCAGCAGCGGGAATCGATGGAGGGACAGGGGTAATTCACCCCTCCACTTT. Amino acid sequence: CASSGNRWRDRGNSPLHF. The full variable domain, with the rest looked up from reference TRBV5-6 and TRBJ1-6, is DAGVTQSPTHLIKTRGQQVTLRCSPKSGHDTVSWYQQALGQGPQFIFQYYEEEERQRGNFPDRFSGHQFPNYSSELNVNALLLGDSALYLCASSGNRWRDRGNSPLHFGNGTRLTVT.